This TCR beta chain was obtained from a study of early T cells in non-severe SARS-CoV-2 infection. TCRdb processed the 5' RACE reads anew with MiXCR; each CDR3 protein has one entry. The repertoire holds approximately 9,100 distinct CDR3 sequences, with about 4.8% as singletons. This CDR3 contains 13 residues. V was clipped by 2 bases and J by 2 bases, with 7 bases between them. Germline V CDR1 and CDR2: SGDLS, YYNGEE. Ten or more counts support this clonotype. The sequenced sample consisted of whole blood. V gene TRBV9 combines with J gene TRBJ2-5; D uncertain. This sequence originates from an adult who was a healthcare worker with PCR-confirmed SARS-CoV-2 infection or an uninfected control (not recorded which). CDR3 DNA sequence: TGTGCCAGCAGCGTGTTCAGTCAAGAGACCCAGTACTTC. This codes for CASSVFSQETQYF.